These 3 T cell receptor beta chains were all obtained from the same sample, sequenced in a study of T cells in women clearing cervical HPV infection. The protocol was immunoSEQ multiplex PCR, while the TCRdb copy is restricted to in-frame clones and leaves out a portion. The sample spans 15,000 to 20,000 clones; the ten largest clones claim roughly a sixth. Material for sequencing was blood buffy coat. These TCRs come from a woman between 18 and 69 years old with a cervical HPV16 infection that either progressed to CIN3+ or cleared (not recorded which).

Of note for this clone: The sequence runs out 3 residues before the end of the CDR3; the remainder is reconstructed from the germline J gene. This chain joins TRBV30 and TRBJ1-2, with D unclear. The germline V gene encodes CDR1 GTSNPN and CDR2 SVGIG (reference sequence). The germline V and J ends were trimmed by 1 base and 7 bases, with 7 bases remaining between them. The CDR3 totals 11 residues. CDR3 amino acids: CAWSASIGYTF. The sequenced part of the CDR3 DNA is TGTGCCTGGAGTGCCAGTATTGGC.

About this clone itself: The CDR3 end is not reached by the read, which stops 3 residues before it; the germline J gene fills it in. This chain links TRBV7-7 with TRBJ2-5, with TRBD2 matching over 15 bases. The CDR3 is 16 residues long. The V gene's germline CDR1 is SSHAT and CDR2 FNYEAQ (reference sequence). V trimming: 5 bases; J trimming: 4 bases; junction bases outside the gene matches: 5. CDR3 sequence: CASSRGTSGGIETQYF. The part of the CDR3 DNA that was read is TGTGCCAGCAGCCGCGGGACTAGCGGGGGGATAGAGACC.

As to this clone: The read terminates 3 residues ahead of where the CDR3 ends, so the germline J gene completes it. This chain uses TRBV5-1 with TRBJ2-1; 8 bases map to TRBD2. CDR3 length: 15 amino acids. Per the germline V gene, CDR1 is SGHRS and CDR2 is YFSETQ. J lost 9 bases, V lost 3 bases, and 11 bases had no gene match. The CDR3 loop reads CASSSRWTSSGEQFF. The CDR3 DNA, read in part, is TGCGCCAGCAGCTCGCGCTGGACTAGCTCGGGTGAG.